Included here is one T cell receptor (beta chain) sequence, with context. What it binds is not known. Profiled with immunoSEQ multiplex PCR; TCRdb holds only in-frame clones, not every one. Of about 70,000 clones listed, about 88% are singletons. The CDR3 covers 15 residues. The germline CDR1 and CDR2 sequences are MDHEN and SYDVKM. V was clipped by 11 bases and J by 0 bases, with 19 bases between them. This record belongs to a study of OX40 agonist ivuxolimab in advanced cancers. General study points: Low normalized clonal expansion also occurred in some nonresponding patients.

The input for sequencing was CD4+ or CD8+ T cells sorted from blood, taken in a trial of the OX40 agonist ivuxolimab. The rearrangement joins TRBV28 to TRBJ1-1, with D maybe TRBD1 (5 bases). The receptor was isolated from an adult with an advanced solid tumor such as melanoma, head and neck, liver or kidney cancer. In DNA, the CDR3 is TGTGCCGTAGCCGACCCTGGGGGAATGAACACTGAAGCTTTCTTT. Protein sequence: CAVADPGGMNTEAFF.